The text below deals with one T cell receptor beta chain. Germline V lookup: CDR1 SGHRS, CDR2 YFSETQ. CDR3 length: 13 residues. The V and J ends lost 0 bases and 1 base respectively, with 4 bases between them. The data were taken from a study of T cell responses to AZD1222 COVID-19 vaccine. Only in-frame clones appear in the TCRdb table, and some are missing; sequencing was by immunoSEQ multiplex PCR. This table holds 85,000 to 90,000 clones, approximately 89% found once. The source material was peripheral blood, sampled on day 0 of AZD1222 vaccination. The V and J genes are TRBV5-1 and TRBJ1-1; D is undetermined. The TCR sequence derives from an adult in good health. The DNA of the CDR3 is TGCGCCAGCAGCTTGGAGGCGAACACTGAAGCTTTCTTT. Amino acid sequence: CASSLEANTEAFF.